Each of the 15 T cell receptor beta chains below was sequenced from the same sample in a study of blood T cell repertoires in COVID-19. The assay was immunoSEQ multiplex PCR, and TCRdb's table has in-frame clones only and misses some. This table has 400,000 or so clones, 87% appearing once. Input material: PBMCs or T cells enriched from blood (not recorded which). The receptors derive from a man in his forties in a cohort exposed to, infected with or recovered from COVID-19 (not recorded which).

This CDR3 reads CASSQDAGVHTGELFF. CDR3 DNA: TGTGCCAGCAGCCAAGATGCAGGGGTCCACACCGGGGAGCTGTTTTTT. This sequence joins TRBV3-1 (or the pseudogene TRBV3-2) and TRBJ2-2; TRBD1 might be the D (6 bases). This CDR3 spans 16 amino acids. V gave up 0 bases and J gave up 3 bases, with 11 bases separating them. Germline V gene data show CDR1 as LGHDT and CDR2 as YNNKEL (reference sequence).

The CDR3 nucleotides are TGTGCCAGCAGTTCGGGAACCGCAATGGTCAAAAACATTCAGTACTTC. Protein product: CASSSGTAMVKNIQYF. The chain joins TRBV6-6 to TRBJ2-4, with a tentative D call TRBD2 (5 bases). V was cut by 4 bases and J by 3 bases, with 16 bases left in between. In germline, CDR1 is MNHNY, CDR2 SVGAGI (reference sequence). This CDR3 is built from 16 residues.

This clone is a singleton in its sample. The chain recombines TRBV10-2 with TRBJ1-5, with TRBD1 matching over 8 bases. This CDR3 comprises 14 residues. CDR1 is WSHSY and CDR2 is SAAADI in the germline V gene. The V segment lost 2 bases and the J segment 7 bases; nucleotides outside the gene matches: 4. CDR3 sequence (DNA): TGCGCCAGCAGTGAGGCAGGGGGCGGGCAGCCCCAGCATTTT. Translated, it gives CASSEAGGGQPQHF.

The CDR3 sequence: CASSFGLAGANTQYF. CDR3 DNA: TGTGCCAGCAGCTTCGGACTAGCGGGAGCCAATACGCAGTATTTT. V usage is TRBV7-3 and J usage is TRBJ2-3; 13 positions agree with TRBD2. Germline V gives CDR1 SGHTA, CDR2 FQGTGA. Trimming removed 3 bases from V and 7 bases from J; junction bases left unmatched: 4. This CDR3 spans 15 amino acids.

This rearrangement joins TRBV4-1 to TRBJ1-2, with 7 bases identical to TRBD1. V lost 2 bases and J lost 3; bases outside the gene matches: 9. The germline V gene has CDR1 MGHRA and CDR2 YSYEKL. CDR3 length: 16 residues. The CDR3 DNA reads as TGCGCCAGCAGCCAACCCCCCGGGACAGCCGACTATGGCTACACCTTC. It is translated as CASSQPPGTADYGYTF.

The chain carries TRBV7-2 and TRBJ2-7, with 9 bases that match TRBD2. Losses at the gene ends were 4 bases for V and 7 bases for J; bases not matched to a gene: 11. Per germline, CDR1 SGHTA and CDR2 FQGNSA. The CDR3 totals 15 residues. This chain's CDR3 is CASSSLAGGLLEQYF. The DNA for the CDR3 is TGTGCCAGCAGCTCCTTGGCGGGAGGGTTATTGGAGCAGTACTTC.

The DNA of the CDR3 is TGTGCCAGCAGCTTACCGGGACTAGCGGGACCCTCCGGTACGCAGTATTTT. Encoded protein: CASSLPGLAGPSGTQYF. The chain employs TRBV7-9 and TRBJ2-3; TRBD2 agrees at 13 bases. The germline CDR1 and CDR2 sequences are SEHNR and FQNEAQ (reference sequence). Trimming removed 2 bases from V and 8 bases from J; junction bases left unmatched: 10. This CDR3 is 17 amino acids long.

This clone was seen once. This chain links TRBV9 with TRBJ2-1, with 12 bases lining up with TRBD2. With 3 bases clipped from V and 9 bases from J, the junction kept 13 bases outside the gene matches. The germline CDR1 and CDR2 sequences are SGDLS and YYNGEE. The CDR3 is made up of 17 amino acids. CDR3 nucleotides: TGTGCCAGCAGCGCCCCGGGACTAGCGGGCGATAGCGGTGAGCAGTTCTTC. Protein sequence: CASSAPGLAGDSGEQFF.

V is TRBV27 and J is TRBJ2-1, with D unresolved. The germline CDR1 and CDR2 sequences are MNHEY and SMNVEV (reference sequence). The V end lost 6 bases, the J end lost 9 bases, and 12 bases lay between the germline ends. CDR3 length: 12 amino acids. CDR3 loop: CASRASSREQFF. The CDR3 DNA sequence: TGTGCCAGCAGGGCCAGTAGCCGTGAGCAGTTCTTC.

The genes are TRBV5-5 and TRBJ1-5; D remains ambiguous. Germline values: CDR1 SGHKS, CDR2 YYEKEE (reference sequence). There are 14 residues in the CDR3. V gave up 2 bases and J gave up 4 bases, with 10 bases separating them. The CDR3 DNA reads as TGTGCCAGCAGCTTTCCAGGCCGTAATCAGCCCCAGCATTTT. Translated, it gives CASSFPGRNQPQHF.

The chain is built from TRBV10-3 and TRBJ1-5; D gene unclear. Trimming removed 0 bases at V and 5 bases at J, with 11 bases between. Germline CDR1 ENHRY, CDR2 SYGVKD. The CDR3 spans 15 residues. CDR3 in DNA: TGTGCCATCAGTGAGTCTGCGGGGAACGATCAGCCCCAGCATTTT. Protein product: CAISESAGNDQPQHF.

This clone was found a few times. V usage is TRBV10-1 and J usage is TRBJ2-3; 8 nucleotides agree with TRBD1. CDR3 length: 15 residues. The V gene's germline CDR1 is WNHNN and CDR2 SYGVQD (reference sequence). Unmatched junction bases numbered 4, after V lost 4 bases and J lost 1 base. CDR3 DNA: TGCGCCAGCAGTGCGACAGGGGTAGGCACAGATACGCAGTATTTT. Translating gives CASSATGVGTDTQYF.

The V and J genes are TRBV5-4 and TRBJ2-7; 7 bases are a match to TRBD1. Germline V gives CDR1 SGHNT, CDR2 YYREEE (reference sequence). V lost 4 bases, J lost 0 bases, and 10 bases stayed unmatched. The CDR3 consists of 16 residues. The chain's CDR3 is CASSRPTGLNSYEQYF. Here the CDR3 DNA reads TGTGCCAGCAGCCGACCGACAGGGCTCAACTCCTACGAGCAGTACTTC.

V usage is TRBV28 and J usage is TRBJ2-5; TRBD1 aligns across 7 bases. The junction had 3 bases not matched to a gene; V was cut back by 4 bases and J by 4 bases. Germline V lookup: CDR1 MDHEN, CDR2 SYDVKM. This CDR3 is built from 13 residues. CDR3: CASSSDRRETQYF. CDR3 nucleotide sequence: TGTGCCAGCAGTTCGGACAGGAGAGAGACCCAGTACTTC.

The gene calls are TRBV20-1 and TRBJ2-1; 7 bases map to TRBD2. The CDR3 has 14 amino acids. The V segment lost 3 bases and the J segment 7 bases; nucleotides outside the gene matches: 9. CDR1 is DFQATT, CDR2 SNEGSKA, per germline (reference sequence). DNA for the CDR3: TGCAGTGCTAGTCTTGGCGGGAGTAAGAATGAGCAGTTCTTC. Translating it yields CSASLGGSKNEQFF.